The subject of this entry is one T cell receptor (beta chain). It has no known antigen specificity. The record has no base qualities; no much larger clone is one base away. According to the germline V gene, CDR1 reads MGHRA and CDR2 reads YSYEKL. From the cysteine through the phenylalanine, the CDR3 covers 15 amino acids. Only CDR3 DNA is held: 45 bases, read in frame from base 1. For this chain, trimming is 2 bases at the V end and 7 bases at the J end, and the number of junction bases without a gene match is 9. This sample stems from a study of blood T cell repertoires in COVID-19 (dated by TCRdb to about 2020). For context, the study as a whole: Samples from collaborators originated in the United States, Italy and Spain and spanned both the acute and convalescent phases of COVID-19. The prospective study material was composed of cDNA or gDNA derived from T cells, B-cell-depleted T cells, or PBMCs. Subjects who had been exposed to COVID-19, were actively infected with it, or had recovered from it provided the deeply sampled blood TCRbeta repertoires that made up the dataset. The repertoires were released in a freely available public database meant as a resource for research on the immune response to SARS-CoV-2. Samples were obtained from the ongoing ImmuneRACE study (first 160 participants) and from about 1,300 subjects provided by 6 global collaborators. Nearly every sample came with metadata listing a de-identified subject ID, COVID-19 status, age in years and sex. Where HLA class I and class II types were available, the types were taken from metadata supplied by the sample provider, not from assay-based typing. Study-wide findings and limitations: Clinical and demographic metadata were provided uncurated, with the amount varying by source and participant.

Enrolling through a virtual design, the prospective study's participants ranged in age from roughly 18 to 95 years and lived across some 22 United States geographic areas. Cohort assignment in the prospective study relied on participant-reported clinical history from a screening survey and a study questionnaire. Each participant in the prospective study had whole blood, serum and a nasopharyngeal or oropharyngeal swab collected by mobile phlebotomists. Additional blood draws and questionnaires over an approximately 2-month period could optionally be provided by prospective study participants. Prospective study blood samples were shipped either frozen or at room temperature before DNA extraction. TCRbeta CDR3 regions were amplified from genomic DNA using the immunoSEQ Assay, a bias-controlled multiplex PCR. As for the original processing: The number of nucleated cells in each sample was estimated from the amplification of reference gene primers within the assay. Sequence reads were collapsed and filtered to measure the absolute abundance of every unique TCRbeta CDR3 rearrangement. For each sample, productive Simpson clonality was calculated by taking the square root of Simpson's diversity index across productive rearrangements. The source is immuneACCESS, and TCRdb retained only in-frame sequences with V and J called. Part of the clones is not carried over; for the studies checked, unresolved V genes explain less than half of this, and the remainder is unexplained. Clone size and the V and J calls come from that table; the DNA yielded D and trimming. This sample lists about 220,000 clones; roughly 89% were detected once. The ten largest clones represent less than 4.5% of the sample.

This sequence uses TRBV4-1 and TRBJ1-2, with 8 bases aligning to TRBD1. The clonotype originates from a woman between 40 and 55 years old with acute COVID-19. Sequencing input: PBMCs or T cells enriched from blood (not recorded which). The DNA is as follows: TGCGCCAGCAGCCAACCTACTCAGGGGGCAAGTGGCTACACCTTC. It specifies CASSQPTQGASGYTF.